What follows are 3 T cell receptor beta chains derived from one specimen sequenced in a study of T cell responses to AZD1222 COVID-19 vaccine. The protocol was immunoSEQ multiplex PCR, while the TCRdb copy is restricted to in-frame clones and leaves out a portion. This table holds roughly 120,000 clones, about 86% found once. The sequenced sample was peripheral blood, obtained on day 0 of AZD1222 vaccination. The receptors derive from an adult in good health.

CDR3 region: CASSWRVSSGEVNEQFF. The CDR3 bases are TGTGCCAGCAGCTGGAGAGTGTCTAGCGGGGAGGTAAATGAGCAGTTCTTC. The chain combines TRBV5-6 with TRBJ2-1; 9 bases fit TRBD2. The trim removed 3 bases at V and 7 bases at J, leaving 14 bases unmatched. CDR3 size: 17 residues. Germline lookup yields CDR1 SGHDT and CDR2 YYEEEE.

This clone was recorded only once. V and J are TRBV6-5 and TRBJ1-5; D is unresolved. CDR3 length equals 13 residues. Germline CDR1 and CDR2: MNHEY and SVGAGI. Trimming took off 8 bases at V and 1 base at J, with 9 bases between the two ends. The CDR3 sequence is CASSPDSNQPQHF. CDR3 nucleotides: TGTGCCAGCTCCCCGGACAGCAATCAGCCCCAGCATTTT.

This clone appeared once. The chain is built from TRBV19 and TRBJ2-3; TRBD2 agrees at 8 bases. With V trimmed by 7 bases and J by 4 bases, 13 bases remained unmatched. This CDR3 is 16 amino acids long. Germline-derived CDR1 and CDR2 are LNHDA and SQIVND (reference sequence). The CDR3 protein is CASTTKSGRWPDTQYF. The CDR3 nucleotides are TGTGCCAGTACCACCAAGAGCGGGAGATGGCCAGATACGCAGTATTTT.